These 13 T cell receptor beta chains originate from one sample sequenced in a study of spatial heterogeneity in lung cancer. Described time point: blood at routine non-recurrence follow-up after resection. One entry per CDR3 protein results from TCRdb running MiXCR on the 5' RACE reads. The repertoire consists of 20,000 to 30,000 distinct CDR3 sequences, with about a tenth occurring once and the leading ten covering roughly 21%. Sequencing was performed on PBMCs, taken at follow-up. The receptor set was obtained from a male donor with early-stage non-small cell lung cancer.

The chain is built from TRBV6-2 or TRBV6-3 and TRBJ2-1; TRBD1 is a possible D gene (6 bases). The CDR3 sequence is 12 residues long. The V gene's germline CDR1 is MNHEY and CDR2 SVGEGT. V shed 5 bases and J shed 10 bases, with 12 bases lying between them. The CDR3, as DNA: TGTGCCAGCAGTACAGGGTTTATAGAGCAGTTCTTC. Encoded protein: CASSTGFIEQFF.

CDR3: CASSSERAQAFF. DNA for the CDR3: TGTGCCAGCAGTTCCGAAAGAGCCCAAGCTTTCTTT. This chain joins TRBV28 and TRBJ1-1; D is uncertain. The CDR3 is 12 residues long. The germline gives CDR1 MDHEN, CDR2 SYDVKM. Between the trimmed V and J ends, which lost 4 bases and 9 bases, there was a span of 12 bases.

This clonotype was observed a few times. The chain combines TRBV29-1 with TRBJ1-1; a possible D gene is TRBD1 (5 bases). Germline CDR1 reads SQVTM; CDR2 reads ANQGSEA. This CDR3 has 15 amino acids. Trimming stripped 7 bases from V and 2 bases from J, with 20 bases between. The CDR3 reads CSGTLPGHANTEAFF. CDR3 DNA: TGCAGCGGCACCTTGCCAGGACACGCAAACACTGAAGCTTTCTTT.

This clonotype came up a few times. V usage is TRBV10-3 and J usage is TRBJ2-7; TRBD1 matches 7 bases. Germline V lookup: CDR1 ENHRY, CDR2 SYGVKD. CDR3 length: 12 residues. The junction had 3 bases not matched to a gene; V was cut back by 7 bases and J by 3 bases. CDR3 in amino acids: CAIKDRDYEQYF. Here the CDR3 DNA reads TGTGCCATCAAAGACAGGGACTACGAGCAGTACTTC.

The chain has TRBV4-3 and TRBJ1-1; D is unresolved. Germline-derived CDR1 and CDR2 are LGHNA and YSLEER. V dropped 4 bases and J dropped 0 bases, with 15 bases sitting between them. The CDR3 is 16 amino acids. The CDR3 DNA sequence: TGCGCCAGCAGCCGAGTTTACCTAGATTTGAACACTGAAGCTTTCTTT. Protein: CASSRVYLDLNTEAFF.

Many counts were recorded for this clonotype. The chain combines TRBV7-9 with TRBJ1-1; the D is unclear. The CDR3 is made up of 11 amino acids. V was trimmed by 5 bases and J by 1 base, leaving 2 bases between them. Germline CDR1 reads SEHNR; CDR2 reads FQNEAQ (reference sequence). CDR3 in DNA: TGTGCCAGCAGCCGGAACACTGAAGCTTTCTTT. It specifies CASSRNTEAFF. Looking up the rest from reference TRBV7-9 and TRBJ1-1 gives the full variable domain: DTGVSQNPRHKITKRGQNVTFRCDPISEHNRLYWYRQTLGQGPEFLTYFQNEAQLEKSRLLSDRFSAERPKGSFSTLEIQRTEQGDSAMYLCASSRNTEAFFGQGTRLTVV.

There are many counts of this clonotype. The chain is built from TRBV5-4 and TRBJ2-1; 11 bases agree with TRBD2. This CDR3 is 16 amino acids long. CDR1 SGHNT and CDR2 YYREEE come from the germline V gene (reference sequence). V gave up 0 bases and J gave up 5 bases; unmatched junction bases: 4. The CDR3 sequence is CASSLAGTSGDNEQFF. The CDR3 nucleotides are TGTGCCAGCAGCTTGGCCGGGACTAGCGGAGACAATGAGCAGTTCTTC.

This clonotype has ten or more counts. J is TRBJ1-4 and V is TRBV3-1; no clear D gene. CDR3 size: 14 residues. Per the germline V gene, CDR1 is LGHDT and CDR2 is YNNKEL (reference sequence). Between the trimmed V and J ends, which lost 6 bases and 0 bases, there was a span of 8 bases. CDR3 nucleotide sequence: TGTGCCAGCAGTATGAAGGCAACTAATGAAAAACTGTTTTTT. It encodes CASSMKATNEKLFF.

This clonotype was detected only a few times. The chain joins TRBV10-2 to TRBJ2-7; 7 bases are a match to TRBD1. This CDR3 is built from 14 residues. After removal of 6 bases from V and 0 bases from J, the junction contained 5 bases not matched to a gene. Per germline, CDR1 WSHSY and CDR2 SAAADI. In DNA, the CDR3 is TGCGCCAGCAGGGAGACAGGGAGCTCCTACGAGCAGTACTTC. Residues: CASRETGSSYEQYF.

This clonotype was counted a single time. CDR3 residues: CSARDAGADNEQFF. CDR3 DNA: TGCAGTGCTAGAGATGCGGGGGCTGACAATGAGCAGTTCTTC. The V gene is TRBV20-1, the J gene TRBJ2-1, with TRBD2 as a possible D gene (7 bases). The germline V gene has CDR1 DFQATT and CDR2 SNEGSKA (reference sequence). CDR3 length: 14 amino acids. V lost 0 bases and J 5 bases, leaving 11 bases between the germline ends.

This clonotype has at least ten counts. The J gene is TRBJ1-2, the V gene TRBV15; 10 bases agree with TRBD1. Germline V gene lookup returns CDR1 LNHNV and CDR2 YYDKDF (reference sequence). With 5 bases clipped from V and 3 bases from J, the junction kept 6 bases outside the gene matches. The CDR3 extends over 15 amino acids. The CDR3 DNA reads TGTGCCACCAGCGGAAGGACAGGGGGTTACTATGGCTACACCTTC. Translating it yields CATSGRTGGYYGYTF.

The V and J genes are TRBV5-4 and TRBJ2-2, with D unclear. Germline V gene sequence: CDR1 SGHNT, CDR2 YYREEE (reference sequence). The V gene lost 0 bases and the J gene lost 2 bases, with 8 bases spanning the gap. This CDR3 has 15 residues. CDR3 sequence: CASSLDKTNTGELFF. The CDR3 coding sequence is TGTGCCAGCAGCTTGGACAAAACTAACACCGGGGAGCTGTTTTTT.

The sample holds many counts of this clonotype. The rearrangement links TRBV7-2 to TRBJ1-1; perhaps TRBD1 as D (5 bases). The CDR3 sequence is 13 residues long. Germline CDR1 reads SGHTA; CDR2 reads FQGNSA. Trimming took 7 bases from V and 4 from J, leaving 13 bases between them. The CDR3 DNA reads TGTGCCAGCACCCCTCCGGGGGGCACTGAAGCTTTCTTT. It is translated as CASTPPGGTEAFF.